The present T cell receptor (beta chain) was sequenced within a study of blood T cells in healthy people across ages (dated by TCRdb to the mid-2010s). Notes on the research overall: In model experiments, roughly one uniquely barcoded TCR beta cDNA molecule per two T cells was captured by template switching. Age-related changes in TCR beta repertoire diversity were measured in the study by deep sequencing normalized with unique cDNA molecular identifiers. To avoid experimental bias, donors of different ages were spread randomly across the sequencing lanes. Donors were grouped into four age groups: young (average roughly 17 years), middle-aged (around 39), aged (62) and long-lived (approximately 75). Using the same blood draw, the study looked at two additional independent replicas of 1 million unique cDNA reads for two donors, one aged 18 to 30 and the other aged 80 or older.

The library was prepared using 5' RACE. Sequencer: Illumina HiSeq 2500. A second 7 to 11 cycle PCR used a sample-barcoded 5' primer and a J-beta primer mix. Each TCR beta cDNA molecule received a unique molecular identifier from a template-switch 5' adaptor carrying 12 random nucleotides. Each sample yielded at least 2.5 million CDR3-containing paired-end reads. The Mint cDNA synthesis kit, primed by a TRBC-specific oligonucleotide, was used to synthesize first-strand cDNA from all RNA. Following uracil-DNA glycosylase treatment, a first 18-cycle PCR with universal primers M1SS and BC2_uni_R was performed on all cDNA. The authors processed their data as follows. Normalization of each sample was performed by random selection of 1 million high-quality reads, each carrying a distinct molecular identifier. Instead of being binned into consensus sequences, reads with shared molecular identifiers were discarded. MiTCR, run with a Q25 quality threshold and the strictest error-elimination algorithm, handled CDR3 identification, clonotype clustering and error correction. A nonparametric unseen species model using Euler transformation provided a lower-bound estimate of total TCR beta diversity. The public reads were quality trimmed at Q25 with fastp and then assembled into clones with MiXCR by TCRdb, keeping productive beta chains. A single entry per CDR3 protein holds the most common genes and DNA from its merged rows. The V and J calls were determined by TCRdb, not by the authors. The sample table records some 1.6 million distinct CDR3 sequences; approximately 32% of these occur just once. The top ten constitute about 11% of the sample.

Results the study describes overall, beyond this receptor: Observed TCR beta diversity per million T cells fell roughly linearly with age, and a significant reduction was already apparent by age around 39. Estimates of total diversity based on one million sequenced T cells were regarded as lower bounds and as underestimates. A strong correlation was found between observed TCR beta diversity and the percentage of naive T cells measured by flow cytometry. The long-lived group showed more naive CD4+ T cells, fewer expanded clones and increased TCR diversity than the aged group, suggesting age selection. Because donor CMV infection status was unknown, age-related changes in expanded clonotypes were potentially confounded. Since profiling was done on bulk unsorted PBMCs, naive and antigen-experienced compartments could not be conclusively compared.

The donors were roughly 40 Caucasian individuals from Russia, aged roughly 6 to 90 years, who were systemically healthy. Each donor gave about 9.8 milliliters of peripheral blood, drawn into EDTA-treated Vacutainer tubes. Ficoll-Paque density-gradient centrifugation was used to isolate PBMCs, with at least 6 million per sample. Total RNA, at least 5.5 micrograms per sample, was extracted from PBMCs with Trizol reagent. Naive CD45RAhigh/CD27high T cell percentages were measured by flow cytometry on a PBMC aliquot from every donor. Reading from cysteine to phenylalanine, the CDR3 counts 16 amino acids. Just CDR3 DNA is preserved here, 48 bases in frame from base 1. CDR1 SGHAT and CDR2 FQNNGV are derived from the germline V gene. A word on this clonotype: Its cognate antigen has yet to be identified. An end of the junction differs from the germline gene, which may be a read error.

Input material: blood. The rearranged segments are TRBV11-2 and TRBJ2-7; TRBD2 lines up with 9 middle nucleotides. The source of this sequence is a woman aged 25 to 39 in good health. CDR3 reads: CAGSSRGAGGLYEQYF. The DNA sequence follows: TGTGCCGGCAGCTCTAGAGGAGCGGGAGGTCTCTACGAGCAGTACTTC. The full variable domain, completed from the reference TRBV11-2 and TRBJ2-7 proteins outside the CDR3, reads EAGVAQSPRYKIIEKRQSVAFWCNPISGHATLYWYQQILGQGPKLLIQFQNNGVVDDSQLPKDRFSAERLKGVDSTLKIQPAKLEDSAVYLCAGSSRGAGGLYEQYFGPGTRLTVT.